The 12 T cell receptor beta chains in this list originate from one sample, sequenced in a study of T cells in women clearing cervical HPV infection. Repertoires were generated with immunoSEQ multiplex PCR, while TCRdb's copy carries only in-frame clones and drops some. This sample's table has over 15,000 clones. The sequenced material came from blood buffy coat. These receptors were obtained from a woman aged 18-70 years with a cervical HPV16 infection that either progressed to CIN3+ or cleared (not recorded which).

With regard to this clone: From the germline J gene comes the end of the CDR3, since the read stops 3 residues before it. The chain has TRBV6-1 and TRBJ2-5; TRBD2 might be the D (7 bases). V was clipped by 4 bases and J by 6 bases, with 18 bases between them. The CDR3 has 15 amino acids. From germline, CDR1 is MNHNS and CDR2 SASEGT. The CDR3 is CASSGPGGGKKTQYF. The CDR3 DNA, read in part, is TGTGCCAGCAGTGGCCCGGGGGGCGGAAAAAAGACC.

Concerning this clone: The observed sequence ends 3 residues before the CDR3 terminus, with the missing tail filled in from the germline J gene. This chain joins TRBV20-1 and TRBJ1-1; TRBD1 might be the D (5 bases). Trimming cost V 3 bases and J 3 bases, with 14 bases left between them. This CDR3 has 14 residues. Germline V CDR1 and CDR2: DFQATT, SNEGSKA (reference sequence). The CDR3 loop is CSARERWGDTEAFF. CDR3 DNA, as far as it was read: TGCAGTGCTAGGGAAAGATGGGGGGACACTGAA.

As regards this clone: The CDR3 goes on 3 residues after the read ends, and that part is filled in from the germline J gene. This rearrangement joins TRBV12-5 to TRBJ2-3; D is ambiguous. Trimming took off 0 bases at V and 2 bases at J, with 6 bases between the two ends. The CDR3 runs 14 residues. CDR1 and CDR2 from the germline V gene are LGHNT and FRNRAP. The CDR3 sequence: CASGLVLATDTQYF. The sequenced CDR3 bases are TGTGCTAGTGGTTTGGTACTTGCCACAGATACG.

As to this clone: The read ends 3 residues before the CDR3 terminus; that terminus is restored from the germline J gene. This chain joins TRBV29-1 and TRBJ1-3; D remains ambiguous. This CDR3 spans 13 amino acids. Between the trimmed V and J ends, which lost 5 bases and 4 bases, there was a span of 12 bases. Germline-derived CDR1 and CDR2 are SQVTM and ANQGSEA. This chain's CDR3 is CSVTGLRGNTIYF. CDR3 DNA (partial): TGCAGCGTTACCGGTCTTCGCGGAAACACC. Full variable domain (rest looked up from reference TRBV29-1 and TRBJ1-3): SAVISQKPSRDICQRGTSLTIQCQVDSQVTMMFWYRQQPGQSLTLIATANQGSEATYESGFVIDKFPISRPNLTFSTLTVSNMSPEDSSIYLCSVTGLRGNTIYFGEGSWLTVV.

Details on this clone: The read ends 3 residues shy of where the CDR3 ends; the end is completed using the germline J gene. V usage is TRBV9 and J usage is TRBJ2-7; perhaps TRBD1 as D (5 bases). This CDR3 contains 14 residues. The V gene lost 4 bases and the J gene lost 2 bases, with 13 bases spanning the gap. CDR1 and CDR2 (germline): SGDLS, YYNGEE. The chain's CDR3 is CASSSPGIPYEQYF. The DNA read from the CDR3 is TGTGCCAGCAGCTCCCCAGGGATCCCCTACGAG.

Remarks on this clone: The CDR3 end lies 3 residues beyond the end of the read and is filled in from the germline J gene. This sample includes further DNA sequences coding for the same CDR3. The chain joins TRBV7-3 to TRBJ2-5; 9 nucleotides line up with TRBD1. From germline, CDR1 is SGHTA and CDR2 FQGTGA. Trimming took 1 base from V and 4 from J; bases not matched to a gene: 4. This CDR3 has 15 amino acids. The CDR3: CASSLNPDRGETQYF. The sequenced part of the CDR3 DNA is TGTGCCAGCAGCTTAAATCCGGACAGGGGAGAGACC.

About this clone: Coverage ceases 3 residues before the CDR3 finishes, and the germline J gene fills in the end. V is TRBV7-3 and J is TRBJ2-5, with 7 nucleotides matching TRBD2. Germline V lookup: CDR1 SGHTA, CDR2 FQGTGA. The CDR3 contains 15 residues. V was pared by 9 bases and J by 5 bases, with 15 bases of the junction left unmatched. The DNA read from the CDR3 is TGTGCCAGTCTAGACCTAGCGGTAACTCGGGAGACC. This translates into CASLDLAVTRET. The full CDR3 is CASLDLAVTRETQYF. Drawing the rest from reference TRBV7-3 and TRBJ2-5, the complete variable domain is GAGVSQTPSNKVTEKGKYVELRCDPISGHTALYWYRQSLGQGPEFLIYFQGTGAADDSGLPNDRFFAVRPEGSVSTLKIQRTERGDSAVYLCASLDLAVTRETQYFGPGTRLLVL.

As concerns this clone: The DNA ends 3 residues before the CDR3 does, and the rest of the CDR3 is filled in from the germline J gene. V gene TRBV6-4 combines with J gene TRBJ1-2; 9 bases align to TRBD1. In germline, CDR1 is MRHNA, CDR2 SNTAGT. The CDR3 is 13 amino acids. This CDR3 reads CASSRGQGHVYTF. The sequenced part of the CDR3 DNA is TGTGCCAGCAGCCGGGGACAGGGACATGTC.

Remarks on this clone: Sequencing ends 3 residues short of the CDR3 end; the germline J gene provides the rest. This chain links TRBV14 with TRBJ2-2; tentative D call: TRBD1 (5 bases). V was clipped by 3 bases and J by 3 bases, with 11 bases between them. This CDR3 comprises 15 residues. Germline V gene data show CDR1 as SGHDN and CDR2 as FVKESK. CDR3 DNA (partial): TGTGCCAGCAGCCACAGGGCCGTTGACACCGGGGAG. Translation gives CASSHRAVDTGE. The entire CDR3 reads CASSHRAVDTGELFF.

Turning to this clone: Read coverage stops 3 residues before the CDR3 terminus; the germline J gene supplies the remainder. The chain joins TRBV5-1 to TRBJ2-3; 8 positions match TRBD1. From germline, CDR1 is SGHRS and CDR2 YFSETQ. The trim removed 4 bases at V and 3 bases at J, leaving 10 bases unmatched. This CDR3 has 16 amino acids. The CDR3 bases that were read are TGCGCCAGCAGCCATGGACAGGGCGTTAGGACAGATACG. The encoded protein is CASSHGQGVRTDT. The whole CDR3 region reads CASSHGQGVRTDTQYF.

A remark on this clone: The read ends 3 residues shy of where the CDR3 ends; the end is completed using the germline J gene. The genes are TRBV5-5 and TRBJ2-7, with TRBD2 as a possible D gene (6 bases). The CDR3 length is 14 residues. Per the germline V gene, CDR1 is SGHKS and CDR2 is YYEKEE (reference sequence). V lost 5 bases to trimming and J lost 0 bases, with 12 bases between them. The CDR3 reads CASRSFGGSYEQYF. CDR3 DNA (partial): TGTGCCAGCAGATCATTCGGGGGCTCCTACGAG.

As regards this clone: The read ends 3 residues early relative to the CDR3; the germline J gene fills the gap. This chain connects TRBV19 to TRBJ1-1; 8 nucleotides align to TRBD1. After removal of 3 bases from V and 1 base from J, the junction contained 4 bases not matched to a gene. The CDR3 has 15 amino acids. The germline CDR1 and CDR2 sequences are LNHDA and SQIVND (reference sequence). The CDR3 region is CASSIFGQGNTEAFF. CDR3 DNA, as far as it was read: TGTGCCAGTAGTATTTTCGGACAGGGGAACACTGAA.